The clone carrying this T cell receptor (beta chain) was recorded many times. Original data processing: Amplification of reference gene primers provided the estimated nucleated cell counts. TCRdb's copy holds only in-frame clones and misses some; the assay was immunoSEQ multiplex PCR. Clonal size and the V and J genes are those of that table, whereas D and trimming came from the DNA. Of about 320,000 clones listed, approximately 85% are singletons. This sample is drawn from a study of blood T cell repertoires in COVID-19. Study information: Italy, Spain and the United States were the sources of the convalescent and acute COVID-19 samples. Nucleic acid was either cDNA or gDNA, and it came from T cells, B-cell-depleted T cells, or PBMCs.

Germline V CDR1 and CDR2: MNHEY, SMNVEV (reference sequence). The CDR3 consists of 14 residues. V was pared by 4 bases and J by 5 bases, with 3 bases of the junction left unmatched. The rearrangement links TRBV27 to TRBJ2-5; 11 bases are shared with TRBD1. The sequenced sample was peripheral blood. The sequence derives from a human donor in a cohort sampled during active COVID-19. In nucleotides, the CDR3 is TGTGCCAGCAGTTCGGACAGGGGGCTGGAGACCCAGTACTTC. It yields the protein CASSSDRGLETQYF.